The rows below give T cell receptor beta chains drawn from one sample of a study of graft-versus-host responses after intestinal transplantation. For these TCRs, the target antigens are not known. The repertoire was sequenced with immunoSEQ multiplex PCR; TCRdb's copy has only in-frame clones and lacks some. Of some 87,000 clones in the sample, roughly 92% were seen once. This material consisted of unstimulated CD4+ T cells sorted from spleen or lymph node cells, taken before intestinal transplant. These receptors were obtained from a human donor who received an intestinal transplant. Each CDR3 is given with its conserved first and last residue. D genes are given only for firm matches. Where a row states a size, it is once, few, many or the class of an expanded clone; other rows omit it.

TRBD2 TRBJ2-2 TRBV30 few TGTGCCTGGAATTGGGGCGGGAGCAACACCGGGGAGCTGTTTTTT CAWNWGGSNTGELFF
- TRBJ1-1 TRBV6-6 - TGTGCCAGCAGCCTAATAAGGACTGAAGCTTTCTTT CASSLIRTEAFF
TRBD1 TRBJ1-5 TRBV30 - TGTGCCTGGAGTGTCGTCAGGGGGGATCAGCCCCAGCATTTT CAWSVVRGDQPQHF
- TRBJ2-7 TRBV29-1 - TGCAGCGTTGCCGGGAGCTCCTACGAGCAGTACTTC CSVAGSSYEQYF
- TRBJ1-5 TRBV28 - TGTGCCAGCAGTTTTAGCAATCAGCCCCAGCATTTT CASSFSNQPQHF
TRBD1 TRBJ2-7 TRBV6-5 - TGTGCCAGCAGCCCGGACAGGGGATCGTACGAGCAGTACTTC CASSPDRGSYEQYF
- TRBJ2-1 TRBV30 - TGTGCCTGGAGTGGACCGGAGGGGGAGTTCTTC CAWSGPEGEFF
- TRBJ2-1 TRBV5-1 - TGCGCCAGCAGCTTGGGGTCCAGCCATGAGCAGTTCTTC CASSLGSSHEQFF
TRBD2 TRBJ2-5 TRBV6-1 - TGTGCCAGCCGGACTAGCGGGAAAGAGACCCAGTACTTC CASRTSGKETQYF
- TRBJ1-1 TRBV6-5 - TGTGCCAGCAGTTCCAAATCCAGGGGCGACACTGAAGCTTTCTTT CASSSKSRGDTEAFF
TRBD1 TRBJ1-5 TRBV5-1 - TGCGCCAGCGCAATTCGACAGGGGGATCAGCCCCAGCATTTT CASAIRQGDQPQHF
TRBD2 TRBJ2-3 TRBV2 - TGTGCCAGCAGTGGAGAAGGTAGCGGGAGTAGGACAGATACGCAGTATTTT CASSGEGSGSRTDTQYF
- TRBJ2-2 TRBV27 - TGTGCCAGCAGTTTAAGCCGCAGAAGCGGGGAGCTGTTTTTT CASSLSRRSGELFF
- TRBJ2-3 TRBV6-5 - TGTGCCAGCAGCCGACCTTTTCCAGATACGCAGTATTTT CASSRPFPDTQYF
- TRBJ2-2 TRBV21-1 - TGTGCCAGCAGCAAAGAGGAGGGACAGGGAGGGAACCCGAACACCGGGGAGCTGTTTTTT CASSKEEGQGGNPNTGELFF
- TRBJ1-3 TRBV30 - TGTGCCTGGAGTGCAGGCTACTCTGGAAACACCATATATTTT CAWSAGYSGNTIYF
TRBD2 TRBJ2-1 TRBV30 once TGTGCCTGGAGTGGGGGGGACTCAGCGGGGAGCTCCTACAATGAGCAGTTCTTC CAWSGGDSAGSSYNEQFF
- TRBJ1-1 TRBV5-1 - TGCGCCAGCAGCTTGAGCCCGAACACTGAAGCTTTCTTT CASSLSPNTEAFF
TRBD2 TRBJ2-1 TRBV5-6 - TGTGCCAGCAGCTTCCCGGGACTAGCGGCCCCCCGGGAGCAGTTCTTC CASSFPGLAAPREQFF
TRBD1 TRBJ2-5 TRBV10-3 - TGTGCCATCAGTGTGGTACAGGGGGCTACAGAGACCCAGTACTTC CAISVVQGATETQYF
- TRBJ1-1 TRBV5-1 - TGCGCCAGCAGCGGGACGGGGTCTGACACTGAAGCTTTCTTT CASSGTGSDTEAFF
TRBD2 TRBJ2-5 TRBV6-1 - TGTGCCAGCAAACTAGCGGGAGGAGAGACCCAGTACTTC CASKLAGGETQYF
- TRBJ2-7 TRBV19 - TGTGCCAGTAGTATAGACTCTAGCGTGCCCTACGAGCAGTACTTC CASSIDSSVPYEQYF
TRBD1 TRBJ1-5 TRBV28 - TGTGCCAGCAGATTTGGAGGGGGCGGACTCTACCCCCAGCATTTT CASRFGGGGLYPQHF
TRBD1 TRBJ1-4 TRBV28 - TGTGCCTCCGAGTTAAGGGGGCTACAAACTAATGAAAAACTGTTTTTT CASELRGLQTNEKLFF
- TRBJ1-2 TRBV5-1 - TGCGCCAGCAGCTTGACAGGCTCAACCTATGGCTACACCTTC CASSLTGSTYGYTF
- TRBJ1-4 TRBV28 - TGTGCCAGCAGTTTCCAGGGTACTAATGAAAAACTGTTTTTT CASSFQGTNEKLFF
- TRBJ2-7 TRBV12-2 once TGTGCAAGTCGCAGATTCCAGGGGGAGGCCGACTTAGGACTCTACGAGCAGTACTTC CASRRFQGEADLGLYEQYF
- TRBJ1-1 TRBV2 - TGTGCCAGCAGACTACAGGAGAGCACTGAAGCTTTCTTT CASRLQESTEAFF
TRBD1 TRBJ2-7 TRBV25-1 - TGTGCCAGCAGAGGACAGGGGCGCTACGAGCAGTACTTC CASRGQGRYEQYF
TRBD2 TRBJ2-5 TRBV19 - TGTGCCAGTAGTATAGATATCCTAGCGGGAGGTGTTCAGTACTTC CASSIDILAGGVQYF
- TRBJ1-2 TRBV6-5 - TGTGCCAGCAGTTACTATATTGGGAGTAACTATGGCTACACCTTC CASSYYIGSNYGYTF
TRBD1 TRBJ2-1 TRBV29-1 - TGCAGCGTCCGGACAGGGATCCCCTACAATGAGCAGTTCTTC CSVRTGIPYNEQFF
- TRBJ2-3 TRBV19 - TGTGCCAGTAGTACGCACCGCAGCACAGATACGCAGTATTTT CASSTHRSTDTQYF
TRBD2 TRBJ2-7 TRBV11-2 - TGTGCCAGCAGCATTCGACACACTAGCGGGAGCTACGAGCAGTACTTC CASSIRHTSGSYEQYF
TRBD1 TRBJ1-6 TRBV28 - TGTGCCAGCAGGGGGACAGGGGGAACATCACCCCTCCACTTT CASRGTGGTSPLHF
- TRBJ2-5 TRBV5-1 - TGCGCCAGCAGCGCAAACAGGGAGACCCAGTACTTC CASSANRETQYF
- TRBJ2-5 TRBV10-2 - TGCGCCAGCAGTGATCACAGGACAGAGACCCAGTACTTC CASSDHRTETQYF
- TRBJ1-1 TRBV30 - TGTGCTGGAGGGGGGAACACTGAAGCTTTCTTT CAGGGNTEAFF
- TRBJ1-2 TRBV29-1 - TGCAGCGTTGAAGTCTCGGTGGATGGCTACACCTTC CSVEVSVDGYTF
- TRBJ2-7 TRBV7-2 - TGTGCCAGCAGCTTCCCCTCTCAGTACTTC CASSFPSQYF
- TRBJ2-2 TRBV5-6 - TGTGCCAGCAGCTACACAGGGGGGGAGCTGTTTTTT CASSYTGGELFF
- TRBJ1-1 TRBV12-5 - TGTGCTAGTGGTTTGGTACAGGGACTGAACACTGAAGCTTTCTTT CASGLVQGLNTEAFF
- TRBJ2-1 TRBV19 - TGTGCCAGTAGTCTCTACAGGGGAGGGGACAATGAGCAGTTCTTC CASSLYRGGDNEQFF
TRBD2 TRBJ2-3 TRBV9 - TGTGCCAGCAGCGTCGGCTCGATGACTAGCGGGAGGGCCAGCACAGATACGCAGTATTTT CASSVGSMTSGRASTDTQYF
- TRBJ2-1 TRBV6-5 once TGTGCCAGCAGTTACGGTGGAGGGGCGGGTGAGCAGTTCTTC CASSYGGGAGEQFF
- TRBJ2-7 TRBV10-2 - TGCGCCAGCAGTGAATCACCTAGCGCCGTTTACGAGCAGTACTTC CASSESPSAVYEQYF
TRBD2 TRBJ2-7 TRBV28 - TGTGCCAGCAGTCCCCCACGGGGGGGGCCACTCAACGAGCAGTACTTC CASSPPRGGPLNEQYF
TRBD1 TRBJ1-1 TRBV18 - TGTGCCAGCTCACCAGGGGACAGGGTCATCACTGAAGCTTTCTTT CASSPGDRVITEAFF
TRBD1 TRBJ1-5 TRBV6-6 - TGTGCCAGCAGCTCCGGACAGGGCTATAGCAATCAGCCCCAGCATTTT CASSSGQGYSNQPQHF
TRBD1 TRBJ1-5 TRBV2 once TGTGCCAGCAGTGAAGTGGGCAGGGGGTATCAGCCCCAGCATTTT CASSEVGRGYQPQHF
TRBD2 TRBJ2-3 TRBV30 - TGTGCCTGGAAGTCGCTAGCGGGAGGAGGCACAGATACGCAGTATTTT CAWKSLAGGGTDTQYF
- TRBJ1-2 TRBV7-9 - TGTGCCAGCAGCTTAGATGGAGGGCGAGGCTACACCTTC CASSLDGGRGYTF
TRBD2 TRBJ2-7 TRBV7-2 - TGTGCCAGCAGCCCGGGGACTAGCGGGAGCGTCACCTACGAGCAGTACTTC CASSPGTSGSVTYEQYF
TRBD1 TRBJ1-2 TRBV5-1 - TGCGCCAGCAGCTTAGGACAGGGGAGCTATGGCTACACCTTC CASSLGQGSYGYTF
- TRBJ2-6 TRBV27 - TGTGCCAGCAGTTCAAACCGGGGATTAACCCTTCAGACCGGGGCCAACGTCCTGACTTTC CASSSNRGLTLQTGANVLTF
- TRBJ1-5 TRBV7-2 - TGTGCCAGCAGCTTAGCGCTTGTGCAGGGTTCTCTTCAGCCCCAGCATTTT CASSLALVQGSLQPQHF
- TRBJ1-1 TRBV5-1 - TGCGCCAGCAGCCCCCCTCGGGTGAACACTGAAGCTTTCTTT CASSPPRVNTEAFF